Listed here are 2 T cell receptor beta chains from one sample, sequenced in a study of blood T cells in healthy people across ages. Together with a sample-barcoded 5' primer, a J-beta primer mix was included in a second PCR lasting about 7 to 11 cycles. TCRdb used MiXCR to reprocess the 5' RACE reads, holding one entry per CDR3 protein. This sample has around 800,000 distinct CDR3 sequences, with around half found just once. Sequenced input: blood. The receptors come from a man aged 80 or over in good health.

In this sample, this clonotype turned up once. The chain uses TRBV5-6 and TRBJ2-3; possible D gene TRBD2, 5 bases. Deletions cut 4 bases from V and 14 bases from J, with 26 bases between. Germline V gives CDR1 SGHDT, CDR2 YYEEEE. The CDR3 spans 15 residues. CDR3: CASSPVWTEHRYAYF. CDR3 in DNA: TGTGCCAGCAGCCCCGTTTGGACTGAGCACAGATACGCGTATTTT.

This clonotype has a handful of counts. The V call is TRBV9, the J call TRBJ2-5; the D gene could be TRBD1 or TRBD2 (5 bases each). Deletions cut 0 bases from V and 5 bases from J, with 17 bases between. The CDR3 totals 16 residues. The germline V gene encodes CDR1 SGDLS and CDR2 YYNGEE. The CDR3: CASSVEGTPTGETQYF. DNA of the CDR3: TGTGCCAGCAGCGTAGAAGGGACCCCGACCGGGGAGACCCAGTACTTC.